This T cell receptor beta chain was sequenced in a study of T-cell reconstitution after alpha-beta-depleted transplantation in children. In regard to this clonotype: Its target is not known.

Whole-study findings and limits: The authors attributed T-cell counts and diversity one year after transplant mostly to newly produced T cells. At around two months after transplant, the alpha-beta T cells were reportedly derived from several hundred expanded clones that came from non-depleted graft cells. For some patients, TCRbeta diversity was high at day 60 because of recipient T cells and thymic progenitors that survived.

During its preparation, the TCRbeta library received unique molecular identifiers. One entry per CDR3 protein results from TCRdb running MiXCR on the PCR reads. Seen here are about 830,000 distinct CDR3 sequences, roughly 15% observed once, and the top ten hold roughly 5%. The TCR comes from a male patient between 10 and 17 years old who had a stem cell transplant for acute lymphoblastic leukemia, so the T cells may come from the graft donor. The sequences come from PBMCs, mostly from graft donor cells, collected 360 days after TCRalphabeta/CD19-depleted stem cell transplant.

Here the CDR3 reads CASSRTLVPSLYGYTF. DNA for the CDR3: TGCGCCAGCAGCCGGACACTTGTCCCCTCCCTCTATGGCTACACCTTC. The chain has TRBV5-1 and TRBJ1-2; D might be TRBD1 (5 bases). Germline lookup yields CDR1 SGHRS and CDR2 YFSETQ. Trimming stripped 4 bases from V and 4 bases from J, with 20 bases between. The CDR3 totals 16 residues.